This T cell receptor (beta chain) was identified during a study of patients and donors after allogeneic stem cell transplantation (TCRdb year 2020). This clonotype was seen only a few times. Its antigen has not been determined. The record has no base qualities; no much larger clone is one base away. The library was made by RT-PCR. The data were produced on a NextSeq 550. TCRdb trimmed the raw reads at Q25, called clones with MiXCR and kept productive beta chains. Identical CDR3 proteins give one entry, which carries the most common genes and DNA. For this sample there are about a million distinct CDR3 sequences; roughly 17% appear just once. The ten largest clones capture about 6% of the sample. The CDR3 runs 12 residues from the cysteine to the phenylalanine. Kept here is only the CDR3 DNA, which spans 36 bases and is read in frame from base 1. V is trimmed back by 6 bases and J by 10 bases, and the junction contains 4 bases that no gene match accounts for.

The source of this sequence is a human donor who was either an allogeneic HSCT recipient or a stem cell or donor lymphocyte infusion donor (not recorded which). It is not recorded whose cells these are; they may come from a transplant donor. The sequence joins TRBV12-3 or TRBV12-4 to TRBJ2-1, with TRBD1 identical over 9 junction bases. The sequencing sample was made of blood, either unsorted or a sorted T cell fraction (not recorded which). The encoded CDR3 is CASRTGQGEQFF. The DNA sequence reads TGTGCCAGCAGGACTGGACAGGGGGAGCAGTTCTTC.